Listed below are T cell receptor beta chains from one sample, sequenced in a study of blood T cell repertoires in COVID-19. Using immunoSEQ multiplex PCR, the repertoire was profiled, and TCRdb retains in-frame clones only, with some absent. The sample carries fewer than 40,000 clones, over 75% recorded once. Sequenced input: peripheral blood. The receptors derive from an older man with active or convalescent COVID-19. CDR3s include the opening cysteine and the closing phenylalanine or tryptophan.

V gene: TRBV10-3; J gene: TRBJ2-3; CDR3 protein: CAISESVATDTQYF
V gene: TRBV18; J gene: TRBJ2-3; CDR3 protein: CASSPKSGSRDTQYF
V gene: TRBV5-1; J gene: TRBJ2-3; CDR3 protein: CASSFGDSYPTDTQYF
V gene: TRBV5-8; J gene: TRBJ2-7; CDR3 protein: CASSYKTGNEQYF
V gene: TRBV7-9; J gene: TRBJ2-3; CDR3 protein: CASSLVGGSLTDTQYF
V gene: TRBV10-1; J gene: TRBJ2-3; CDR3 protein: CAPRASASTDTQYF
V gene: TRBV7-2; J gene: TRBJ2-7; CDR3 protein: CASSLRSGGFSDPDF
V gene: TRBV5-1; J gene: TRBJ2-5; CDR3 protein: CASSLAGSGGQETQYF
V gene: TRBV30; J gene: TRBJ1-2; CDR3 protein: CAWRRRGQRGYTF
V gene: TRBV4-2; J gene: TRBJ1-2; CDR3 protein: CASSQAGGGRELYGYTF
V gene: TRBV30; J gene: TRBJ1-4; CDR3 protein: CAWSVRSGAYEKLFF
V gene: TRBV5-6; J gene: TRBJ2-2; CDR3 protein: CASSPTGSGELFF
V gene: TRBV9; J gene: TRBJ1-2; CDR3 protein: CASTPSPGQGYSGYTF
V gene: TRBV3-1/TRBV3-2; J gene: TRBJ2-5; CDR3 protein: CASSPSPTKAQETQYF
V gene: TRBV25-1; J gene: TRBJ1-1; CDR3 protein: CASSDGSTEAFF
V gene: TRBV19; J gene: TRBJ2-2; CDR3 protein: CASSKEGAGTGELFF
V gene: TRBV9; J gene: TRBJ2-7; CDR3 protein: CASSSRQGYEQYF
V gene: TRBV19; J gene: TRBJ2-7; CDR3 protein: CASSSQGAYEQYF
V gene: TRBV7-9; J gene: TRBJ2-5; CDR3 protein: CASSSQWTGRGQETQYF
V gene: TRBV6-5; J gene: TRBJ1-4; CDR3 protein: CASRTSARAKEKLFF
V gene: TRBV7-2; J gene: TRBJ2-3; CDR3 protein: CASSLDRGGDTQYF